This T cell receptor (beta chain) was identified during a study of T cell responses to AZD1222 COVID-19 vaccine. Pooled samples include second doses given at about 4 or 12 weeks. Sequencing used immunoSEQ multiplex PCR; TCRdb keeps in-frame clones, though not all of them. The sample has roughly 120,000 clones, approximately 86% seen once. Looked up from germline, CDR1 is LGHDT and CDR2 is YNNKEL (reference sequence). This CDR3 comprises 15 residues. Germline trimming cut 0 bases from V and 8 bases from J; bases unmatched to any gene: 6. Concerning this clone itself: Its target is not known.

Points from the study as a whole: The study identified only five to seven AZD1222 recipients as seropositive at baseline.

V gene TRBV3-1 (or the pseudogene TRBV3-2) combines with J gene TRBJ2-1, with 8 bases identical to TRBD1. This TCR was sampled from an adult who received the AZD1222 COVID-19 vaccine. The specimen comprised peripheral blood, sampled 28 days after the second AZD1222 dose. The CDR3 bases are TGTGCCAGCAGCCAAGAGGCAGGGGGCCTCGATGAGCAGTTCTTC. Translation: CASSQEAGGLDEQFF.